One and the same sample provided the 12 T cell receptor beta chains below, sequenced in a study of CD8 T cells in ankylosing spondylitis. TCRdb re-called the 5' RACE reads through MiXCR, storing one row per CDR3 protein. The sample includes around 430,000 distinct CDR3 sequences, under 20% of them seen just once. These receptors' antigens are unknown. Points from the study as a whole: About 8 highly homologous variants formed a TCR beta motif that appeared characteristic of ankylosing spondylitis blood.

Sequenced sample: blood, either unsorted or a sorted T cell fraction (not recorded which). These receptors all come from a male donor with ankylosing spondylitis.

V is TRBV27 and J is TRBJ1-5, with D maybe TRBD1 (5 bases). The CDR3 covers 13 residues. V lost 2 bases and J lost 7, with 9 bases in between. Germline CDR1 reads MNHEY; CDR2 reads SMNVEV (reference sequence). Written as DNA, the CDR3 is TGTGCCAGCAGTTTAGAGGGGATGCAGCCCCAGCATTTT. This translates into CASSLEGMQPQHF.

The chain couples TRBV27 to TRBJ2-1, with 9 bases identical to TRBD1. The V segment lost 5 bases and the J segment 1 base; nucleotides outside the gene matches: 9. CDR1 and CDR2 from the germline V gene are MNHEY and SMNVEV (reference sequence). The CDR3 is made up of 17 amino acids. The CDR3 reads CASSIGPQGASYNEQFF. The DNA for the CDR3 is TGTGCCAGCAGTATCGGGCCACAGGGGGCTTCCTACAATGAGCAGTTCTTC.

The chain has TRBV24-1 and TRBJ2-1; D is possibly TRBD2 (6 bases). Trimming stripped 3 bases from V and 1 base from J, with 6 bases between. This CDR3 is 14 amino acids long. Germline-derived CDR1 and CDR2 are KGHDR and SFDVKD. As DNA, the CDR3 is TGTGCCACCAGTGATGGGAGGTCCTACAATGAGCAGTTCTTC. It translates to CATSDGRSYNEQFF.

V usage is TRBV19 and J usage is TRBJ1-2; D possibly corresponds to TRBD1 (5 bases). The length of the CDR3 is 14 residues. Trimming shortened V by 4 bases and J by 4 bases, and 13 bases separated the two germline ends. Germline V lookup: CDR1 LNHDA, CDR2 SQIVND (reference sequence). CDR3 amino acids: CASSTDNKIYGYTF. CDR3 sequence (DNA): TGTGCCAGTAGTACGGACAACAAGATCTATGGCTACACCTTC.

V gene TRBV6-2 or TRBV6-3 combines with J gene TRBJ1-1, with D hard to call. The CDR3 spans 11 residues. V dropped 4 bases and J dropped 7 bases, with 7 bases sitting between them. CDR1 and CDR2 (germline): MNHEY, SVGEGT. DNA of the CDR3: TGTGCCAGCAGTTCGGGGTTTGAAGCTTTCTTT. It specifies CASSSGFEAFF.

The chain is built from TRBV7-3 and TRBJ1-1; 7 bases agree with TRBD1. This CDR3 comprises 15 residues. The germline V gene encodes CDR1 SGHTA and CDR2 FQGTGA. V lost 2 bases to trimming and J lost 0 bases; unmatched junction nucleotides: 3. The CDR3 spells CASSLGTALNTEAFF. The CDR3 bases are TGTGCCAGCAGCTTAGGGACAGCCCTGAACACTGAAGCTTTCTTT.

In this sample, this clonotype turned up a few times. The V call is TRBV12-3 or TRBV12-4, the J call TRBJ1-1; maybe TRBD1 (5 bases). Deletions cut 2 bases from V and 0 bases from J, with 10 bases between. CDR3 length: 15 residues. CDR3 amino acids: CASSLRGALNTEAFF. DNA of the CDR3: TGTGCCAGCAGTTTAAGAGGGGCCTTGAACACTGAAGCTTTCTTT.

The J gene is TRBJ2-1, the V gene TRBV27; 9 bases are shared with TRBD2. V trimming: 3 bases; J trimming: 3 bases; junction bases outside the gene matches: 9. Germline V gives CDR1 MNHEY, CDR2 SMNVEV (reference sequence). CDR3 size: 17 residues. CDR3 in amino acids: CASSFTTSGMNYNEQFF. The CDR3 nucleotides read TGTGCCAGCAGTTTTACGACTAGCGGTATGAACTACAATGAGCAGTTCTTC.

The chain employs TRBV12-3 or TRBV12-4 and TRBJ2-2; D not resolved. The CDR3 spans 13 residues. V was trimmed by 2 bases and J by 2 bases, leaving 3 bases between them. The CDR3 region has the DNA TGTGCCAGCAGTTTATTTAACACCGGGGAGCTGTTTTTT. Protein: CASSLFNTGELFF.

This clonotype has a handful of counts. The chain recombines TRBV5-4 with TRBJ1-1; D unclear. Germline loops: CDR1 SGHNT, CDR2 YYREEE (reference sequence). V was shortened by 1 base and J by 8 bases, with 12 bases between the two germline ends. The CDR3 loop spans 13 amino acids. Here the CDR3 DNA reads TGTGCCAGCAGCTTGTTTGCTCAGCCCGAAGCTTTCTTT. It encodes CASSLFAQPEAFF.

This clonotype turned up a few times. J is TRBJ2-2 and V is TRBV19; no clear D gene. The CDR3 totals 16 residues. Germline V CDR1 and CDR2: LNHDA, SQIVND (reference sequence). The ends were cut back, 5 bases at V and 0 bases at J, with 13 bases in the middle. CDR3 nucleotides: TGTGCCAGTAGTCCCGGCGGTGGGTCGAACACCGGGGAGCTGTTTTTT. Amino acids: CASSPGGGSNTGELFF.

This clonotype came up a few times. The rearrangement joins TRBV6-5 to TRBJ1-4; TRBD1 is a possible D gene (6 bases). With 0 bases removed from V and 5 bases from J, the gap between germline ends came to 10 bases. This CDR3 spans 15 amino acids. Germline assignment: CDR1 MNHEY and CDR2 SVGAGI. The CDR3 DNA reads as TGTGCCAGCAGTTACTCGACAGGCGAAAATGAAAAACTGTTTTTT. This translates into CASSYSTGENEKLFF.